This T cell receptor (beta chain) was observed in a study of cytomegalovirus exposure and HLA in healthy donors. Study at large: An analysis done earlier identified around 100 million unique TCR beta sequences from 190 million or so T cells. Study-wide findings and caveats: Among TCR beta chains, those listed as cytomegalovirus-associated numbered over 150. TCR beta V- and J-gene trimming was later associated with a missense DCLRE1C variant.

The table lists this clone with a few counts. Its specificity is not known. Primers included in the PCR were 60 Vbeta and 13 Jbeta primers. The assay was immunoSEQ multiplex PCR, and TCRdb's table has in-frame clones only and misses some. This sample has 150,000 to 200,000 clones, with more than 60% found just once. The sequencing input was PBMCs. The receptor comes from a man between 25 and 39 years old in good health and CMV-seropositive.

CDR3 sequence (DNA): TGTGCCAGCAGTTCGCTTGGACTAGATTACAATGAGCAGTTCTTC. Residues: CASSSLGLDYNEQFF. The chain links TRBV6-6 to TRBJ2-1, with 7 nucleotides matching TRBD2. The ends lost 4 bases at V and 4 bases at J; junction bases unmatched: 7. This CDR3 has 15 amino acids. Germline CDR1 reads MNHNY; CDR2 reads SVGAGI (reference sequence).